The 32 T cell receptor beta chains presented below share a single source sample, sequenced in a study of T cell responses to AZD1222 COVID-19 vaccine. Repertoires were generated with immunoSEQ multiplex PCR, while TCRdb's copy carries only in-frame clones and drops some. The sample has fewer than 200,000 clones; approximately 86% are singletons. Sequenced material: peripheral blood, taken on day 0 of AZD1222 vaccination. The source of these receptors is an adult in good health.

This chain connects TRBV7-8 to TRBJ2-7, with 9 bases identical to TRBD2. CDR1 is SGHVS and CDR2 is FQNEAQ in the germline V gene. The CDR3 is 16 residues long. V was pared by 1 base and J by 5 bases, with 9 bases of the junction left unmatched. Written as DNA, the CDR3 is TGTGCCAGCAGCTTAGTCGGGGGTAGCGGGAGCCACGAGCAGTACTTC. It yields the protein CASSLVGGSGSHEQYF.

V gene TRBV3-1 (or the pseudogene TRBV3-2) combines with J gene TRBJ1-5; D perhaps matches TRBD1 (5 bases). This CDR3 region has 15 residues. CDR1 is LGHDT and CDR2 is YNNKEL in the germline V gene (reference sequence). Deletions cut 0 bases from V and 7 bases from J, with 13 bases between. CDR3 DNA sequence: TGTGCCAGCAGCCAAGATAGCCAGGGAATCCAGCCCCAGCATTTT. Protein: CASSQDSQGIQPQHF.

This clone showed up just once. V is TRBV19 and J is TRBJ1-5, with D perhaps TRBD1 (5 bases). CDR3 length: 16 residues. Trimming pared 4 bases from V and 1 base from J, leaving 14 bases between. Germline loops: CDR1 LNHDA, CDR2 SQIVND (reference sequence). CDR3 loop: CASSKHQGVSNQPQHF. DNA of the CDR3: TGTGCCAGTAGTAAACACCAAGGGGTGAGCAATCAGCCCCAGCATTTT.

The CDR3 bases are TGTGCCAGTAGTATCGGGGGCGGGGCCTCCTACAATGAGCAGTTCTTC. Translation: CASSIGGGASYNEQFF. V and J are TRBV19 and TRBJ2-1, with D perhaps being TRBD1 or TRBD2 (6 bases each). CDR3 length equals 16 residues. Trimming removed 3 bases from V and 0 bases from J, with 12 bases in between. Per the germline V gene, CDR1 is LNHDA and CDR2 is SQIVND (reference sequence).

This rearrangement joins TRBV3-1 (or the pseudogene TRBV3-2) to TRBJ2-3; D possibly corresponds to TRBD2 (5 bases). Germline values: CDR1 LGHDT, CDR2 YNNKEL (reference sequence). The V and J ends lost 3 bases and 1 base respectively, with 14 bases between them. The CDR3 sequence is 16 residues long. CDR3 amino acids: CASSQASPFGTDTQYF. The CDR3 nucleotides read TGTGCCAGCAGCCAGGCTAGCCCCTTCGGCACAGATACGCAGTATTTT.

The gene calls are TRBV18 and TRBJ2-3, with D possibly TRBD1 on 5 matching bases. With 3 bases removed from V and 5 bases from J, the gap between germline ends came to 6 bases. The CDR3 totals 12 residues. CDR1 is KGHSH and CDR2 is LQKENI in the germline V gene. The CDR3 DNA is TGTGCCAGCTCACCCCAGGGAGATACGCAGTATTTT. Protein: CASSPQGDTQYF.

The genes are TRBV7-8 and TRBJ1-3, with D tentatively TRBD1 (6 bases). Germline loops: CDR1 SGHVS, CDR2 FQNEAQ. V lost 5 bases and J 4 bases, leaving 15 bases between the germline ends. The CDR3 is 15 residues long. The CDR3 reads CASSRGGALGNTIYF. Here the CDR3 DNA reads TGTGCCAGCAGCCGCGGGGGGGCATTAGGAAACACCATATATTTT.

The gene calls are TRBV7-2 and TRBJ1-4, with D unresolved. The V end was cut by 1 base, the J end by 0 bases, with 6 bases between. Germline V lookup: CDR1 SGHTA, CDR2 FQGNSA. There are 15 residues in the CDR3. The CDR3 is CASSLGRSTNEKLFF. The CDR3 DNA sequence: TGTGCCAGCAGCTTAGGACGGTCAACTAATGAAAAACTGTTTTTT.

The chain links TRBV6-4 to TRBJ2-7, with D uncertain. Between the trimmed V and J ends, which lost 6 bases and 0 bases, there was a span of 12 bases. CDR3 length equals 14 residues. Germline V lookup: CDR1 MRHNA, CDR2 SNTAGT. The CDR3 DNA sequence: TGTGCCAGCAGGGACGGACGGTCCTCCTACGAGCAGTACTTC. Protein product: CASRDGRSSYEQYF.

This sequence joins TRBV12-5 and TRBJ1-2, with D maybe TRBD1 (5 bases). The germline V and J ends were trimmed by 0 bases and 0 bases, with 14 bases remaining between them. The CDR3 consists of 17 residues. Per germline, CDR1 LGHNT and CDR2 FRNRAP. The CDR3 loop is CASGLVPPGRSNYGYTF. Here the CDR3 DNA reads TGTGCTAGTGGTTTGGTACCCCCAGGGAGATCTAACTATGGCTACACCTTC.

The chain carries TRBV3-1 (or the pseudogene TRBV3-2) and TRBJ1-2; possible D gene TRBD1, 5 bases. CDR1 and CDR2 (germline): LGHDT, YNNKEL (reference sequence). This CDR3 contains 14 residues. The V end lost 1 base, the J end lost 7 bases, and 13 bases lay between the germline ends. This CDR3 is CASSQGQDIGGYTF. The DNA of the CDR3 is TGTGCCAGCAGCCAAGGTCAGGACATTGGTGGCTACACCTTC.

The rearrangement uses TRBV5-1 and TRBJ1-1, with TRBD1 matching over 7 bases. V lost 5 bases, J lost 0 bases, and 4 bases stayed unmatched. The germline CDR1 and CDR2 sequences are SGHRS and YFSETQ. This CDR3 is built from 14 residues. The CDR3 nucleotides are TGCGCCAGCAGGGCCGGGACAGTGAACACTGAAGCTTTCTTT. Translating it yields CASRAGTVNTEAFF.

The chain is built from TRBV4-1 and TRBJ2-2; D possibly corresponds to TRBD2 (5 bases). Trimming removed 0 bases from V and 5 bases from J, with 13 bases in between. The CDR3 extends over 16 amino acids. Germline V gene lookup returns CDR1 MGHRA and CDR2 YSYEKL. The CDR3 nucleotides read TGCGCCAGCAGCCAAGAATTTGGGCTAGCTACCGGGGAGCTGTTTTTT. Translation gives CASSQEFGLATGELFF.

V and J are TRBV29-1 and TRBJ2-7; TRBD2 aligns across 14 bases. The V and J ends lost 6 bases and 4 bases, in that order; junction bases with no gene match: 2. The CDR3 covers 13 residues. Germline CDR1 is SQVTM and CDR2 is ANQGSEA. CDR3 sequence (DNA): TGCAGCGTAGGGACTAGCGGGAGTTACGAGCAGTACTTC. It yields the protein CSVGTSGSYEQYF.

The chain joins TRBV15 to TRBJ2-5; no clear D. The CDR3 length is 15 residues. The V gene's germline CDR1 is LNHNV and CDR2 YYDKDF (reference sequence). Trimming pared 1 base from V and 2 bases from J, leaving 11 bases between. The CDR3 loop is CATSRGFDGQETQYF. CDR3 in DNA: TGTGCCACCAGCAGAGGTTTCGACGGTCAAGAGACCCAGTACTTC.

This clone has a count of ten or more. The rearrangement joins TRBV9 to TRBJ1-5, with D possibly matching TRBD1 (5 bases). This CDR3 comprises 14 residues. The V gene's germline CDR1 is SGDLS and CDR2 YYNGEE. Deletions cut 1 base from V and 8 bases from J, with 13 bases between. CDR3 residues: CASSVTDTLEPQHF. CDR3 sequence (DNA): TGTGCCAGCAGCGTAACGGACACCCTGGAGCCCCAGCATTTT. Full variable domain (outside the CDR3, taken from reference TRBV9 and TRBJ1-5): DSGVTQTPKHLITATGQRVTLRCSPRSGDLSVYWYQQSLDQGLQFLIQYYNGEERAKGNILERFSAQQFPDLHSELNLSSLELGDSALYFCASSVTDTLEPQHFGDGTRLSIL.

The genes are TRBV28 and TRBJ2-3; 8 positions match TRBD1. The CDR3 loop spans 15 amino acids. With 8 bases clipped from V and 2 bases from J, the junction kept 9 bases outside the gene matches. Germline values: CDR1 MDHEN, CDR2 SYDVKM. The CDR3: CASAGRQGYTDTQYF. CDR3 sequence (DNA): TGTGCCAGCGCAGGGAGACAGGGGTACACAGATACGCAGTATTTT.

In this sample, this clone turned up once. Here the CDR3 DNA reads TGCGCCAGCAGCTTGGGACTAGCGGGAGCCCCTCAGGGGACCCAGTACTTC. It yields the protein CASSLGLAGAPQGTQYF. This chain links TRBV5-1 with TRBJ2-5; TRBD2 matches at 12 bases. The CDR3 contains 17 residues. V lost 0 bases to trimming and J lost 7 bases; unmatched junction nucleotides: 10. Germline V gene sequence: CDR1 SGHRS, CDR2 YFSETQ.

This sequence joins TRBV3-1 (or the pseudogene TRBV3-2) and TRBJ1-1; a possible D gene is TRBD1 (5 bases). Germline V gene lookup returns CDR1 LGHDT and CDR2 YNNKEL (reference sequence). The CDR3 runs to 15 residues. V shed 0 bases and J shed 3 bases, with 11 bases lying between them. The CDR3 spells CASSQEGRIYTEAFF. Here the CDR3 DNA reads TGTGCCAGCAGCCAAGAGGGACGGATTTACACTGAAGCTTTCTTT.

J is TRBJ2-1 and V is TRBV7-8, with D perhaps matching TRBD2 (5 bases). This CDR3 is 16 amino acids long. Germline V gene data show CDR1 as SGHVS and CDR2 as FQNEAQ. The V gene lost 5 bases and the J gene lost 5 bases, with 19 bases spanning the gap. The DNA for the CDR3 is TGTGCCAGCAGCGCGCGACTAATCGACTTCAACAATGAGCAGTTCTTC. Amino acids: CASSARLIDFNNEQFF.

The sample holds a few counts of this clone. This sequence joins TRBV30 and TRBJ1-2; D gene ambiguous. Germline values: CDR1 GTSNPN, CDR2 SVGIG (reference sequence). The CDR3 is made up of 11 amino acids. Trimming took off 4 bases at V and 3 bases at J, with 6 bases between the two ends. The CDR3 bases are TGTGCCTGGATCACAGACTATGGCTACACCTTC. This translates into CAWITDYGYTF.

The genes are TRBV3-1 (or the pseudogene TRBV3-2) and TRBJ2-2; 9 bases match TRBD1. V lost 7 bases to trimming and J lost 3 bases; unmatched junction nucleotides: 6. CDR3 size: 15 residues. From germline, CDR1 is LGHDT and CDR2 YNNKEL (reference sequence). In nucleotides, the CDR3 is TGTGCCAGCATGGAAGACAGGGGGTACACCGGGGAGCTGTTTTTT. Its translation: CASMEDRGYTGELFF.

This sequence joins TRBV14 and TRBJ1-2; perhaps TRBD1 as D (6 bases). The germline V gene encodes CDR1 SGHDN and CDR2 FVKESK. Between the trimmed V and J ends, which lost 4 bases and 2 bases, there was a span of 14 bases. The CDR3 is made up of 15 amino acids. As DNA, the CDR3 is TGTGCCAGCAGCCTCCGGGACACACCGAACTATGGCTACACCTTC. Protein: CASSLRDTPNYGYTF.

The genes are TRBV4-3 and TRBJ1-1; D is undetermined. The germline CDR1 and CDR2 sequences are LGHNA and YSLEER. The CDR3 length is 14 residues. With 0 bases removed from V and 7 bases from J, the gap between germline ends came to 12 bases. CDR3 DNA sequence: TGCGCCAGCAGCCAAGAGGTCAGCCAAATTGAAGCTTTCTTT. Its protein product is CASSQEVSQIEAFF.

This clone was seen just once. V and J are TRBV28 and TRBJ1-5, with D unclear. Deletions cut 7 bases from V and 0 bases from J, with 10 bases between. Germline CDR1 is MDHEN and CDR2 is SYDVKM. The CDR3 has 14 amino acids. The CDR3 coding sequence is TGTGCCAGCACGCCGGACTATAGCAATCAGCCCCAGCATTTT. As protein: CASTPDYSNQPQHF. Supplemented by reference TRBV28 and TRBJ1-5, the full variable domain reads DVKVTQSSRYLVKRTGEKVFLECVQDMDHENMFWYRQDPGLGLRLIYFSYDVKMKEKGDIPEGYSVSREKKERFSLILESASTNQTSMYLCASTPDYSNQPQHFGDGTRLSIL.

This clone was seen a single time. For the CDR3, the DNA is TGTGCCAGTCTTGAAAAGACAGGGGGGGCTGAAGCTTTCTTT. Its translation is CASLEKTGGAEAFF. The V and J genes are TRBV6-5 and TRBJ1-1; 9 bases align to TRBD1. Trimming removed 9 bases from V and 6 bases from J; junction bases left unmatched: 11. Germline V CDR1 and CDR2: MNHEY, SVGAGI. The CDR3 has 14 residues.

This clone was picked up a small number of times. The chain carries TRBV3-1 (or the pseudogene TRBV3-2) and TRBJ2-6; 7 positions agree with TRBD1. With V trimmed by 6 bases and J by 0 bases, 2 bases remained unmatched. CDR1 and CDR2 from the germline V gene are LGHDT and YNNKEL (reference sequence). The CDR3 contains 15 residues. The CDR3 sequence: CASRRDSSGANVLTF. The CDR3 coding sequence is TGTGCCAGCAGGAGGGACAGCTCTGGGGCCAACGTCCTGACTTTC.

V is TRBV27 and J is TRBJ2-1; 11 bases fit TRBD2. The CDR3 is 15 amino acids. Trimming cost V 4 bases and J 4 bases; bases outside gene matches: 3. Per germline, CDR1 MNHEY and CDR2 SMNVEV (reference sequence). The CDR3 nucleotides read TGTGCCAGCAGTTCCGGGACTAGCGGTTACAATGAGCAGTTCTTC. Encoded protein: CASSSGTSGYNEQFF.

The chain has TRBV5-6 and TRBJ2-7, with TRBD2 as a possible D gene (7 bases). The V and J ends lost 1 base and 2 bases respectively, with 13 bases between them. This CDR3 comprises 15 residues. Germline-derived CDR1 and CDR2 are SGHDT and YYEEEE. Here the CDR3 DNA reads TGTGCCAGCAGCTTGCGGTACGGGGGGCCCTACGAGCAGTACTTC. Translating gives CASSLRYGGPYEQYF.

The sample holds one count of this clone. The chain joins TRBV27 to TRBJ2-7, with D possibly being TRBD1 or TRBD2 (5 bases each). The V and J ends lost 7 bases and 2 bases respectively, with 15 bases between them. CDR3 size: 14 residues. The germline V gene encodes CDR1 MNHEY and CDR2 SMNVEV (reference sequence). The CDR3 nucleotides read TGTGCCAGCACCTGGGGTCGGGACCCCTACGAGCAGTACTTC. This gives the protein CASTWGRDPYEQYF.

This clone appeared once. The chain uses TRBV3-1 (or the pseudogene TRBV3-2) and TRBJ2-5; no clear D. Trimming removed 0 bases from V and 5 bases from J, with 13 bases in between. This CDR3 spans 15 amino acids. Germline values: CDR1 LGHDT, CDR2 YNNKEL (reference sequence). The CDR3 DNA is TGTGCCAGCAGCCAAGAGGCTAGAGTCAGTGAGACCCAGTACTTC. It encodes CASSQEARVSETQYF.

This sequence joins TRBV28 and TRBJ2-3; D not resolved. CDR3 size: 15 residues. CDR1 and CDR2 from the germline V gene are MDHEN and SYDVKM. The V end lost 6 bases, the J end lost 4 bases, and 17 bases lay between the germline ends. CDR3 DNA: TGTGCCAGCAGCCGACCGTCTAAAGATGCAGATACGCAGTATTTT. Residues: CASSRPSKDADTQYF.